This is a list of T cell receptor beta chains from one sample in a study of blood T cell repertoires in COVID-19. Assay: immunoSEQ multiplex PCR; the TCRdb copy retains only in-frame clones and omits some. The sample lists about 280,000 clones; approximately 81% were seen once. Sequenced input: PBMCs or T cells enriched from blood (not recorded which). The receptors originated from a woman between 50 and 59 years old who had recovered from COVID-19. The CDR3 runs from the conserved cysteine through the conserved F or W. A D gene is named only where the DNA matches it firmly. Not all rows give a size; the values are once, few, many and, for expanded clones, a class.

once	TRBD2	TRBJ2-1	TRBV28	CASSTPSGGPHNEQFF	TGTGCCAGCAGTACCCCTAGCGGGGGCCCTCACAATGAGCAGTTCTTC
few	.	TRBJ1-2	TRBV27	CASSLQVWSYTF	TGTGCCAGCAGTTTACAGGTTTGGAGCTACACCTTC
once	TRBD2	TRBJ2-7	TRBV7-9	CASSPRQGGGAYEQYF	TGTGCCAGCAGCCCCCGCCAGGGCGGGGGGGCTTACGAGCAGTACTTC
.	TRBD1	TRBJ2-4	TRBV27	CASSPLLAGTENIQYF	TGTGCCAGCAGTCCCCTGTTGGCCGGGACAGAAAACATTCAGTACTTC
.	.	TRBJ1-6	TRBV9	CASSVAGGGRNSPLHF	TGTGCCAGCAGCGTAGCCGGAGGAGGGAGGAATTCACCCCTCCACTTT
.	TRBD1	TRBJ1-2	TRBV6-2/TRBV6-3	CASSSVRGNYGYTF	TGTGCCAGCAGTTCGGTCAGGGGGAACTATGGCTACACCTTC
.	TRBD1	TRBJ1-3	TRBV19	CASSSPSRGPGNTIYF	TGTGCCAGTAGTTCCCCCTCCAGGGGGCCTGGAAACACCATATATTTT
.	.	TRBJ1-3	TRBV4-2	CASSPRTGTWGNTIYF	TGTGCCAGCAGCCCGCGTACAGGGACCTGGGGAAACACCATATATTTT
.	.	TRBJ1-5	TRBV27	CASSLGGGRGGGQPQHF	TGTGCCAGCAGTTTAGGGGGTGGTAGGGGAGGAGGTCAGCCCCAGCATTTT
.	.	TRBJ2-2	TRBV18	CASSPTGQNTGELFF	TGTGCCAGCTCACCGACGGGACAGAACACCGGGGAGCTGTTTTTT
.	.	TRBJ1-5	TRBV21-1	CASSKAGNQPQHF	TGTGCCAGCAGCAAGGCCGGCAATCAGCCCCAGCATTTT
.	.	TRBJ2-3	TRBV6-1	CASSEERYTQYF	TGTGCCAGCAGTGAAGAACGGTATACGCAGTATTTT
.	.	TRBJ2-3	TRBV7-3	CASSPTGGADTQYF	TGTGCCAGCAGCCCCACTGGGGGCGCAGATACGCAGTATTTT
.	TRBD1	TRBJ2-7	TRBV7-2	CASSLEGTGSGEQYF	TGTGCCAGCAGCTTAGAGGGGACAGGGTCGGGTGAGCAGTACTTC
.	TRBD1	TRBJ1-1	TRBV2	CASSRTGQNTEAFF	TGTGCCAGCAGTCGGACAGGGCAGAACACTGAAGCTTTCTTT
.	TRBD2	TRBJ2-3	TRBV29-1	CSVEDVAGGTDTQYF	TGCAGCGTTGAAGACGTGGCGGGAGGTACGGATACGCAGTATTTT
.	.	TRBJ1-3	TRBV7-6	CASSSGYRGSGNTIYF	TGTGCCAGCAGCTCCGGGTATCGGGGCTCTGGAAACACCATATATTTT
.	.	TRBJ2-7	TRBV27	CASSSRATRGTYEQYF	TGTGCCAGCAGTTCGAGGGCGACTAGGGGTACCTACGAGCAGTACTTC
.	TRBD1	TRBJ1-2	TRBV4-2	CASSQGRDRVPYGYTF	TGTGCCAGCAGCCAAGGCAGGGACAGGGTCCCTTATGGCTACACCTTC
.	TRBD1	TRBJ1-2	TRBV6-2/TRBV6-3	CASSLLGHTTGDAYGYTF	TGTGCCAGCAGCCTACTGGGCCACACGACAGGGGACGCTTATGGCTACACCTTC
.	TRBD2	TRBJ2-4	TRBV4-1	CASSQGILAGGSLAKNIQYF	TGCGCCAGCAGCCAAGGGATACTAGCGGGGGGATCCCTAGCCAAAAACATTCAGTACTTC
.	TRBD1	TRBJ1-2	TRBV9	CASSVGAGGSYGYTF	TGTGCCAGCAGCGTAGGCGCAGGGGGCAGCTATGGCTACACCTTC
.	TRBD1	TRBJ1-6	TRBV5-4	CASSRPGQGYSPLHF	TGTGCCAGCAGCCGGCCGGGACAGGGGTATTCACCCCTCCACTTT
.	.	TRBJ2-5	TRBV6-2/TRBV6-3	CASSETQTQYF	TGTGCCAGCAGTGAGACTCAGACCCAGTACTTC
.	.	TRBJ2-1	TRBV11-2	CASSQDRGSGYEQFF	TGTGCCAGCAGTCAAGATAGAGGCTCAGGGTACGAGCAGTTCTTC
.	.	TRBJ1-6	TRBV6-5	CASLQVRGNSPLHF	TGTGCCAGCCTCCAAGTCAGGGGAAATTCACCCCTCCACTTT
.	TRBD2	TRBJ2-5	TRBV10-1	CASSESATSGSMETQYF	TGCGCCAGCAGTGAGTCTGCTACTAGCGGGAGTATGGAGACCCAGTACTTC
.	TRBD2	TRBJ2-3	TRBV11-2	CASSFSGRGSTDTQYF	TGTGCCAGCAGCTTTAGCGGGAGGGGTAGCACAGATACGCAGTATTTT
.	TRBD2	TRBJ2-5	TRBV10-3	CAISAQTSGAGETQYF	TGTGCCATCAGTGCTCAGACTAGCGGGGCAGGAGAGACCCAGTACTTC
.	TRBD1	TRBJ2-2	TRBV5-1	CASRAPGTGHTGELFF	TGCGCCAGCAGGGCTCCCGGGACAGGGCACACCGGGGAGCTGTTTTTT
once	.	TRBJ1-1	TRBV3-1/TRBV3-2	CASSQVTNNQNTEAFF	TGTGCCAGCAGCCAAGTCACTAACAATCAGAACACTGAAGCTTTCTTT
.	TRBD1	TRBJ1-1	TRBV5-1	CASSWGGQGGTEAFF	TGCGCCAGCAGCTGGGGGGGACAGGGAGGCACTGAAGCTTTCTTT
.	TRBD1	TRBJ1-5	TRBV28	CASAGTGKGIAQHF	TGTGCCAGTGCGGGGACAGGGAAAGGGATAGCCCAGCATTTT
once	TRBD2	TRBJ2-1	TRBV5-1	CASSLAGLAGGGEQFF	TGCGCCAGCAGCTTGGCGGGACTAGCGGGAGGAGGAGAGCAGTTCTTC
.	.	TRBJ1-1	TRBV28	CASSSDRRKKAFF	TGTGCCAGCAGTTCCGACAGGCGCAAAAAAGCTTTCTTT
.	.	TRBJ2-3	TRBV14	CASSQDLGLDTQYF	TGTGCCAGCAGCCAAGATCTAGGCTTAGATACGCAGTATTTT
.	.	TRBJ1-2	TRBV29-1	CSVEDRGSRNFYGYTF	TGCAGCGTTGAAGATAGAGGCTCGAGGAATTTCTATGGCTACACCTTC
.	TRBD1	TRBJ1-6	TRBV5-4	CASTRDRDNSPLHF	TGTGCCAGCACCAGGGACAGGGATAATTCACCCCTCCACTTT
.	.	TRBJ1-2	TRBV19	CASSREPGHSITSGYTF	TGTGCCAGTAGTCGAGAACCGGGACACTCGATTACATCTGGCTACACCTTC
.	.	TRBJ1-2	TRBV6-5	CASSLDRSNYGYTF	TGTGCCAGCAGTTTAGACAGGTCGAACTATGGCTACACCTTC
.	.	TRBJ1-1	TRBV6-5	CASSYVGADRTEAFF	TGTGCCAGCAGTTACGTAGGAGCGGACCGGACTGAAGCTTTCTTT